Sequencing of this T cell receptor (beta chain) was carried out in a study of blood T cell repertoires in COVID-19. Study summary: The samples span acute and convalescent COVID-19 from the United States, Italy and Spain. The cDNA or gDNA used as material had been derived from T cells, B-cell-depleted T cells, or PBMCs.

The V gene lost 5 bases and the J gene lost 8 bases, with 16 bases spanning the gap. From germline, CDR1 is SEHNR and CDR2 FQNEAQ (reference sequence). This CDR3 comprises 15 residues. Authors' processing steps: Amplification with reference gene primers provided the estimates of nucleated cell counts. The method was immunoSEQ multiplex PCR; TCRdb's version includes in-frame clones alone and lacks a portion of them. Clonal size and the V and J genes are those of that table, whereas D and trimming came from the DNA. This table has 50,000 to 75,000 clones, 85% to 90% appearing once. The sample was peripheral blood. The V and J genes are TRBV7-9 and TRBJ1-6; no definite D call. This clonotype was sampled from a man aged 60 to 69 with acute or convalescent COVID-19. CDR3 residues: CASSPLGGGDSPLHF. The CDR3 DNA reads TGTGCCAGCAGCCCCCTGGGTGGAGGAGATTCACCCCTCCACTTT.